This passage covers 3 T cell receptor beta chains from one sample sequenced in a study of blood T cell repertoires in COVID-19. Libraries were prepared by immunoSEQ multiplex PCR; TCRdb keeps only in-frame clonotypes and omits some of them. The repertoire includes roughly 140,000 clones, approximately 80% of them detected once, and around 9.8% sits in the top ten. Sequenced material: peripheral blood. The receptors stem from a woman between 45 and 65 years old with acute or convalescent COVID-19.

The chain combines TRBV10-2 with TRBJ2-2; 9 nucleotides agree with TRBD1. The CDR3 is 15 amino acids. V shed 5 bases, J shed 6 bases, and the junction held 7 bases outside the gene matches. The germline V gene has CDR1 WSHSY and CDR2 SAAADI. CDR3 sequence (DNA): TGCGCCAGCAGTTCTCCGGGACAGGGCTCCGGGGAGCTGTTTTTT. It specifies CASSSPGQGSGELFF.

The CDR3 region is CASSAGVNTEAFF. CDR3 coding DNA: TGCGCCAGCAGCGCAGGGGTTAACACTGAAGCTTTCTTT. This chain links TRBV5-1 with TRBJ1-1; TRBD1 might be the D (6 bases). Germline V gives CDR1 SGHRS, CDR2 YFSETQ. Trimming removed 4 bases at V and 2 bases at J, with 9 bases between. The CDR3 runs to 13 residues.

This clone has just a few counts. CDR3 sequence reads: CASSISPGRSYEQYF. The CDR3 DNA reads TGTGCCAGCAGCATCAGCCCCGGGAGGTCCTACGAGCAGTACTTC. This rearrangement joins TRBV6-2 or TRBV6-3 to TRBJ2-7; 7 positions agree with TRBD2. The V gene's germline CDR1 is MNHEY and CDR2 SVGEGT. Unmatched junction bases numbered 9, after V lost 6 bases and J lost 1 base. The CDR3 extends over 15 amino acids.